This T cell receptor (beta chain) appears in the sequencing data of a study of blood T cell repertoires in COVID-19. The wider study: The United States, Italy and Spain provided the acute and convalescent COVID-19 samples. T cells, B-cell-depleted T cells, or PBMCs supplied cDNA or gDNA.

The protocol was immunoSEQ multiplex PCR, while the TCRdb copy is restricted to in-frame clones and leaves out a portion. Of about 370,000 clones listed, roughly nine tenths were seen once; the top ten hold under 4%. Germline assignment: CDR1 MDHEN and CDR2 SYDVKM. V shed 4 bases, J shed 5 bases, and the junction held 7 bases outside the gene matches. The CDR3 has 14 amino acids. Seattle cases were enrolled at active infection and followed longitudinally. The material sequenced was peripheral blood. The receptor's source is a woman between 25 and 40 years old with COVID-19, enrolled during active disease. This chain uses TRBV28 with TRBJ1-2; 7 bases fit TRBD1. The CDR3 spells CASSYRGPLYGYTF. In DNA form, the CDR3 reads TGTGCCAGCAGTTACAGGGGACCTCTTTATGGCTACACCTTC.